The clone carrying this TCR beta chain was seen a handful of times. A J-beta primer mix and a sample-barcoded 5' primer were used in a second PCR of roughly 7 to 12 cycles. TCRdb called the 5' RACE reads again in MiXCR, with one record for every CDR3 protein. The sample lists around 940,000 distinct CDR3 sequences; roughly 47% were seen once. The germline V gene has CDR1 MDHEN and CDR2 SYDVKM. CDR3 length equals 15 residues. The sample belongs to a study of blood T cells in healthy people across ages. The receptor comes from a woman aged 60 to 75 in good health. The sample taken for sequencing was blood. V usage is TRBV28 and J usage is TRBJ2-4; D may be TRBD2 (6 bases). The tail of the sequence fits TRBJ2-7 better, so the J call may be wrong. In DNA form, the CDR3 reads TGTGCCAGCAGTTCCCCCGGGCGGGACTCCTACGAGCAGTACTTC. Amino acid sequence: CASSSPGRDSYEQYF.